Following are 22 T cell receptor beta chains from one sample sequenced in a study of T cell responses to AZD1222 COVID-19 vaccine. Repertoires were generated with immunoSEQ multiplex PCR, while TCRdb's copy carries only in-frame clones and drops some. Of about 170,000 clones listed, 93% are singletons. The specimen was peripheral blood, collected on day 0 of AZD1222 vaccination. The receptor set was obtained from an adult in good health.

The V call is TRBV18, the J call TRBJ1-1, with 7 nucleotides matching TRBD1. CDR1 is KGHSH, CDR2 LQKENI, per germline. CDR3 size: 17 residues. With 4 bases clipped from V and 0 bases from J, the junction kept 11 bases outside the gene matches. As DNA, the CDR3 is TGTGCCAGCTCACTAAAGGGGACAGACCAGCTGAACACTGAAGCTTTCTTT. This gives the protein CASSLKGTDQLNTEAFF.

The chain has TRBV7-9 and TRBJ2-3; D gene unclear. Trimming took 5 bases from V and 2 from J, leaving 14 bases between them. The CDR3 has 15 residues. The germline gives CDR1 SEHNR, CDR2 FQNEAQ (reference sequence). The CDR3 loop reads CASSPLQTATDTQYF. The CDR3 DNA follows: TGTGCCAGCAGCCCTTTACAGACGGCCACAGATACGCAGTATTTT. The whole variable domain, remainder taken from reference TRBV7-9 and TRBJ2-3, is DTGVSQNPRHKITKRGQNVTFRCDPISEHNRLYWYRQTLGQGPEFLTYFQNEAQLEKSRLLSDRFSAERPKGSFSTLEIQRTEQGDSAMYLCASSPLQTATDTQYFGPGTRLTVL.

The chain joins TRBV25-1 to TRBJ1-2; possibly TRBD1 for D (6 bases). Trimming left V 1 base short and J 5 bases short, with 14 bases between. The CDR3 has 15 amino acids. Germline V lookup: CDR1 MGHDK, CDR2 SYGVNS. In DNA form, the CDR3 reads TGTGCCAGCAGTGAATTGGCAGGGGTCGGATATGGCTACACCTTC. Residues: CASSELAGVGYGYTF.

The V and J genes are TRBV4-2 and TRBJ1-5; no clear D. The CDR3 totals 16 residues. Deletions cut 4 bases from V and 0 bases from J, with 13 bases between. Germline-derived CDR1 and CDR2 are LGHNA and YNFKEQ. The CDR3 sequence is CASSLSGSGSNQPQHF. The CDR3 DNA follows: TGTGCCAGCAGCCTATCCGGATCCGGTAGCAATCAGCCCCAGCATTTT.

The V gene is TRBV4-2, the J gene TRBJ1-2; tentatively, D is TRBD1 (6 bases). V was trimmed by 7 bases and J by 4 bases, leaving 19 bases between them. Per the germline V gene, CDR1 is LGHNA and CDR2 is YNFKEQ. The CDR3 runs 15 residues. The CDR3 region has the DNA TGTGCCAGCAACGTCTTACAGGGTAATTCCTATGGCTACACCTTC. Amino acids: CASNVLQGNSYGYTF.

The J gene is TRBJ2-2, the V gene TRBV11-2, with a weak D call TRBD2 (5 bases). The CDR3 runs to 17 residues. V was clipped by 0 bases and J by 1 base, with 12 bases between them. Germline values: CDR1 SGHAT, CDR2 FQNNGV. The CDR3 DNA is TGTGCCAGCAGCTTAGATAATGAAGGGAGGAACACCGGGGAGCTGTTTTTT. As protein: CASSLDNEGRNTGELFF. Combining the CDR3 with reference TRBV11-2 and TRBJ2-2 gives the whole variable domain EAGVAQSPRYKIIEKRQSVAFWCNPISGHATLYWYQQILGQGPKLLIQFQNNGVVDDSQLPKDRFSAERLKGVDSTLKIQPAKLEDSAVYLCASSLDNEGRNTGELFFGEGSRLTVL.

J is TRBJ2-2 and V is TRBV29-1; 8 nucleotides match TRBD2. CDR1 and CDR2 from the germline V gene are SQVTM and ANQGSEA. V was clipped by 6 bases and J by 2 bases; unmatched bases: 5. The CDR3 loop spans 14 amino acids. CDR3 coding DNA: TGCAGCGTGCTTAGCGGGATTAACACCGGGGAGCTGTTTTTT. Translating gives CSVLSGINTGELFF.

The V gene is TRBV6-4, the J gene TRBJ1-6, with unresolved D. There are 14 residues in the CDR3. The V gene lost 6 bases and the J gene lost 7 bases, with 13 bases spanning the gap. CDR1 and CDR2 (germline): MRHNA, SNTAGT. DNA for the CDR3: TGTGCCAGCAGGGCCGTTCTTGGAAATTCACCCCTCCACTTT. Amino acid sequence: CASRAVLGNSPLHF.

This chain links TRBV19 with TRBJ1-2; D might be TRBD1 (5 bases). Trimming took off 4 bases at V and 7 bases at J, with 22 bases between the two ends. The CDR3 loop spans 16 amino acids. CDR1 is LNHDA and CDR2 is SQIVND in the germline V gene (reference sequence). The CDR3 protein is CASSSGVETARGGYTF. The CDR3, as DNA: TGTGCCAGTAGTAGTGGGGTTGAGACAGCCCGGGGTGGCTACACCTTC. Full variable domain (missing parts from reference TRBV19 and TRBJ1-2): DGGITQSPKYLFRKEGQNVTLSCEQNLNHDAMYWYRQDPGQGLRLIYYSQIVNDFQKGDIAEGYSVSREKKESFPLTVTSAQKNPTAFYLCASSSGVETARGGYTFGSGTRLTVV.

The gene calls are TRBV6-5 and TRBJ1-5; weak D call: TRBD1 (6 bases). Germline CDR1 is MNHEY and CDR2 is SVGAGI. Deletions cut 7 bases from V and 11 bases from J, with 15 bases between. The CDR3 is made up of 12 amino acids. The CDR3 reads CASNAPGGTQHF. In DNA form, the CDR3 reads TGTGCCAGCAATGCCCCCGGGGGCACCCAGCATTTT.

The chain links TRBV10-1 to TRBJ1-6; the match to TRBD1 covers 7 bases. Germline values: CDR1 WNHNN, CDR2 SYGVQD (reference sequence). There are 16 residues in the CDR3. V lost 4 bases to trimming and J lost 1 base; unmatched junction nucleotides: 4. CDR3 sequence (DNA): TGCGCCAGCAGTGCCGGGACAGTATCCTATAATTCACCCCTCCACTTT. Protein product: CASSAGTVSYNSPLHF.

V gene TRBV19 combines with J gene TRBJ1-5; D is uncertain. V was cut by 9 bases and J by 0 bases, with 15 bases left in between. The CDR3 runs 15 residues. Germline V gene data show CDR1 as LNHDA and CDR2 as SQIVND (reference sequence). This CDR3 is CASPRRNVSNQPQHF. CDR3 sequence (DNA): TGTGCCAGCCCTCGCCGAAACGTTAGCAATCAGCCCCAGCATTTT.

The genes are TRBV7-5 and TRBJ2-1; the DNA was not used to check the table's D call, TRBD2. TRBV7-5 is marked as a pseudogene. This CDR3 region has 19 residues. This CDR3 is CVRSFGTNTLSSSYNEQFF. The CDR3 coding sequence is TGTGTCAGAAGCTTCGGGACTAACACGTTGTCGAGCTCCTACAATGAGCAGTTCTTC.

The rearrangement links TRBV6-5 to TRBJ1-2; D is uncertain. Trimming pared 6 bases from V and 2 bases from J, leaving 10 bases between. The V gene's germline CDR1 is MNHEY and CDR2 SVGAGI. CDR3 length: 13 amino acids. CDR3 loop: CASRVNLNYGYTF. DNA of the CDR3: TGTGCCAGCAGAGTAAACCTAAACTATGGCTACACCTTC.

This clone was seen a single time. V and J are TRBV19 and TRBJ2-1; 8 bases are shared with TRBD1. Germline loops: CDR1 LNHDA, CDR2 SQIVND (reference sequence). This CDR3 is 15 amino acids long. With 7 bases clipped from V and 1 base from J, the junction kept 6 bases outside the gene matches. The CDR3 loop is CASTDRGGSYNEQFF. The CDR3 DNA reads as TGTGCCAGTACCGACAGGGGTGGGTCCTACAATGAGCAGTTCTTC.

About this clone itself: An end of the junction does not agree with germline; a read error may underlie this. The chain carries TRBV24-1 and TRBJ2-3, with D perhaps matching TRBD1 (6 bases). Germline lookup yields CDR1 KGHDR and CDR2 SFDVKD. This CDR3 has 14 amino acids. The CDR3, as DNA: TGTGCCATCAGTGAAGCAGGGGTACCAGATACGCAGTATTTT. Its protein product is CAISEAGVPDTQYF.

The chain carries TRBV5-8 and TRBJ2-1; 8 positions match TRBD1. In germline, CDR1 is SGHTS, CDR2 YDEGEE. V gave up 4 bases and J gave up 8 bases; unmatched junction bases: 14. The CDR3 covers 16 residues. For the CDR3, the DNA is TGTGCCAGCAGCCTTGGTGTGTCAGGGGGCACGGATGAGCAGTTCTTC. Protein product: CASSLGVSGGTDEQFF.

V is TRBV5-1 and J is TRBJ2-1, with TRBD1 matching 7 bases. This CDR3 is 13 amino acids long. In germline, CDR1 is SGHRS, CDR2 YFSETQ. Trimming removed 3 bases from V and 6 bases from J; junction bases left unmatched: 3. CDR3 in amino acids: CASSYGQANEQFF. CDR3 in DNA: TGCGCCAGCAGCTACGGACAGGCCAATGAGCAGTTCTTC.

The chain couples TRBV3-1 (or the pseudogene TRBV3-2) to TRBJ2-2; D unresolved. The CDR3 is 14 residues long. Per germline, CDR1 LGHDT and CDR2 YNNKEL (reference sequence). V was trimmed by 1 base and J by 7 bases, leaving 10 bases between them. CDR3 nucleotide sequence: TGTGCCAGCAGCCAAGTAGCTGGGATCGGGGAGCTGTTTTTT. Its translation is CASSQVAGIGELFF.

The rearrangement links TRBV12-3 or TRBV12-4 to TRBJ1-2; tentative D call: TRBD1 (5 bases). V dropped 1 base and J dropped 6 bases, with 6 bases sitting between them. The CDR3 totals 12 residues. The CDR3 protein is CASSLGTNGYTF. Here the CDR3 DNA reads TGTGCCAGCAGTTTAGGGACAAATGGCTACACCTTC.

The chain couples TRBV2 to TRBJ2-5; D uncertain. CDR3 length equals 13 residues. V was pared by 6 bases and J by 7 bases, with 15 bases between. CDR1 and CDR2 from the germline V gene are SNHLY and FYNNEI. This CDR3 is CASSITRPGTQYF. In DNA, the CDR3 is TGTGCCAGCAGCATAACACGGCCAGGGACCCAGTACTTC.

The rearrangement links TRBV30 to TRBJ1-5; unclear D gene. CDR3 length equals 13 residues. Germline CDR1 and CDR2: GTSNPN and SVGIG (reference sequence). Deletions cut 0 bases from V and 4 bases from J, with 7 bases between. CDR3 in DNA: TGTGCCTGGAGTGTAGGAAGGAATCAGCCCCAGCATTTT. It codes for CAWSVGRNQPQHF.